These 25 T cell receptor beta chains share one sample of origin, sequenced in a study of vaccination and CD4 T cells after COVID-19. Their antigen targets remain unknown. The Oncomine TCR Beta short-read assay sequenced DNA from cultured CD4+ T cells. TCRdb passed the PCR reads through MiXCR, listing each CDR3 protein once. The sample records about 12,000 distinct CDR3 sequences, 53% being singletons. Treatment noted: roughly 10-day PBMC culture with coronavirus spike peptide pools or control peptides (ViraFEST assay). Sequencing was carried out using CD4+ T cells from blood, cultured in vitro. All receptors come from a human donor who had recovered from COVID-19.

J is TRBJ2-1 and V is TRBV19; possible D gene TRBD2, 7 bases. The germline CDR1 and CDR2 sequences are LNHDA and SQIVND (reference sequence). Deletions cut 5 bases from V and 9 bases from J, with 17 bases between. The CDR3 length is 14 residues. CDR3 region: CASSVGGGFTEQFF. The CDR3 nucleotides are TGTGCCAGTAGTGTCGGCGGGGGCTTCACTGAGCAGTTCTTC.

The chain carries TRBV30 and TRBJ1-1; a weak D match, TRBD1 (5 bases). V lost 4 bases and J lost 1, with 13 bases in between. CDR1 is GTSNPN, CDR2 SVGIG, per germline (reference sequence). This CDR3 region has 14 residues. As DNA, the CDR3 is TGTGCCTGGACCCGGGGACTTGGGAACACTGAAGCTTTCTTT. Amino acid sequence: CAWTRGLGNTEAFF.

V and J are TRBV19 and TRBJ1-1, with D tentatively TRBD1 (6 bases). Trimming removed 5 bases from V and 2 bases from J, with 9 bases in between. The CDR3 runs 13 residues. Germline V lookup: CDR1 LNHDA, CDR2 SQIVND (reference sequence). The CDR3 is CASSADRNTEAFF. Written as DNA, the CDR3 is TGTGCCAGTAGTGCGGACAGAAACACTGAAGCTTTCTTT.

This clonotype was picked up a small number of times. The rearrangement joins TRBV7-2 to TRBJ1-5; TRBD1 aligns across 7 bases. The CDR3 covers 14 residues. Trimming took 4 bases from V and 3 from J; bases not matched to a gene: 3. Germline assignment: CDR1 SGHTA and CDR2 FQGNSA. The CDR3 region is CASSSTGSNQPQHF. The DNA of the CDR3 is TGTGCCAGCAGCTCGACAGGGTCCAATCAGCCCCAGCATTTT.

V gene TRBV6-1 combines with J gene TRBJ1-5; a possible D gene is TRBD1 (5 bases). Trimming shortened V by 4 bases and J by 2 bases, and 9 bases separated the two germline ends. Germline CDR1 is MNHNS and CDR2 is SASEGT. The CDR3 sequence is 14 residues long. The CDR3 spells CASSGETGNQPQHF. The CDR3, as DNA: TGTGCCAGCAGTGGGGAGACAGGCAATCAGCCCCAGCATTTT.

The chain carries TRBV19 and TRBJ1-2; TRBD1 aligns across 7 bases. The CDR3 has 13 amino acids. Germline V gene lookup returns CDR1 LNHDA and CDR2 SQIVND (reference sequence). V dropped 2 bases and J dropped 7; count of bases not matched to a gene: 4. DNA of the CDR3: TGTGCCAGTAGTATAACAGGGGAGGCTGGCTACACCTTC. It codes for CASSITGEAGYTF. Drawing the rest from reference TRBV19 and TRBJ1-2, the complete variable domain is DGGITQSPKYLFRKEGQNVTLSCEQNLNHDAMYWYRQDPGQGLRLIYYSQIVNDFQKGDIAEGYSVSREKKESFPLTVTSAQKNPTAFYLCASSITGEAGYTFGSGTRLTVV.

This clonotype showed up just a few times. The chain is built from TRBV11-3 and TRBJ1-1, with D unresolved. Germline values: CDR1 SGHNT, CDR2 YENEEA. This CDR3 is built from 13 residues. Trimming removed 5 bases from V and 6 bases from J, with 13 bases in between. CDR3 sequence reads: CASSTPRKAEAFF. The CDR3 DNA reads TGTGCCAGCAGCACCCCAAGGAAGGCTGAAGCTTTCTTT. Complete variable domain (other parts from reference TRBV11-3 and TRBJ1-1): EAGVVQSPRYKIIEKKQPVAFWCNPISGHNTLYWYLQNLGQGPELLIRYENEEAVDDSQLPKDRFSAERLKGVDSTLKIQPAELGDSAVYLCASSTPRKAEAFFGQGTRLTVV.

This clonotype was seen only a few times. In DNA, the CDR3 is TGTGCCAGCAGACCCCGGCCGACCACTGAAGCTTTCTTT. It is translated as CASRPRPTTEAFF. The rearrangement joins TRBV6-1 to TRBJ1-1; D remains unclear. The CDR3 runs to 13 residues. CDR1 is MNHNS, CDR2 SASEGT, per germline. The V end was cut by 6 bases, the J end by 4 bases, with 12 bases between.

This rearrangement joins TRBV20-1 to TRBJ2-2; 10 positions match TRBD1. The CDR3 contains 13 residues. Germline CDR1 DFQATT, CDR2 SNEGSKA (reference sequence). V gave up 4 bases and J gave up 14 bases; unmatched junction bases: 10. The CDR3 protein is CSANRDRGVALFF. In DNA, the CDR3 is TGCAGTGCTAACCGGGACAGGGGAGTGGCACTGTTTTTT.

The chain couples TRBV30 to TRBJ1-1; D unclear. The CDR3 length is 12 residues. Trimming took off 5 bases at V and 3 bases at J, with 10 bases between the two ends. The V gene's germline CDR1 is GTSNPN and CDR2 SVGIG (reference sequence). In DNA form, the CDR3 reads TGTGCCTGGGGTTACAGTGACACTGAAGCTTTCTTT. Protein product: CAWGYSDTEAFF.

The table lists this clonotype with a few counts. This chain uses TRBV20-1 with TRBJ1-2, with D perhaps TRBD1 (5 bases). V lost 0 bases to trimming and J lost 7 bases, with 15 bases between them. Germline CDR1 reads DFQATT; CDR2 reads SNEGSKA (reference sequence). The CDR3 is made up of 14 amino acids. CDR3 coding DNA: TGCAGTGCTAGAGATACGATTGGCGGGGGTGGCTACACCTTC. It translates to CSARDTIGGGGYTF.

The J gene is TRBJ2-3, the V gene TRBV7-3; D is perhaps TRBD1 (5 bases). The germline CDR1 and CDR2 sequences are SGHTA and FQGTGA. Trimming pared 1 base from V and 1 base from J, leaving 6 bases between. CDR3 length: 14 amino acids. The chain's CDR3 is CASSLIGGTDTQYF. The CDR3 nucleotides are TGTGCCAGCAGCTTAATAGGGGGCACAGATACGCAGTATTTT.

This sequence joins TRBV24-1 and TRBJ2-5, with TRBD1 identical over 7 bases. The CDR3 loop spans 15 amino acids. The J segment lost 0 bases and the V segment lost 6 bases, leaving 6 bases of the junction unmatched. The germline gives CDR1 KGHDR, CDR2 SFDVKD. The CDR3 DNA reads TGTGCCACCAGTCTCGGGACAGACTACCAAGAGACCCAGTACTTC. This codes for CATSLGTDYQETQYF.

The rearrangement links TRBV5-4 to TRBJ2-2; possible D gene TRBD1, 5 bases. The CDR3 length is 15 residues. Trimming shortened V by 1 base and J by 1 base, and 8 bases separated the two germline ends. Germline V lookup: CDR1 SGHNT, CDR2 YYREEE (reference sequence). For the CDR3, the DNA is TGTGCCAGCAGCTTGCCCACAGGGAACACCGGGGAGCTGTTTTTT. Translating gives CASSLPTGNTGELFF. Full variable domain (missing parts from reference TRBV5-4 and TRBJ2-2): ETGVTQSPTHLIKTRGQQVTLRCSSQSGHNTVSWYQQALGQGPQFIFQYYREEENGRGNFPPRFSGLQFPNYSSELNVNALELDDSALYLCASSLPTGNTGELFFGEGSRLTVL.

This clonotype was counted a few times. The genes are TRBV20-1 and TRBJ1-1; weak D call: TRBD1 (5 bases). V lost 0 bases to trimming and J lost 4 bases, with 15 bases between them. Looked up from germline, CDR1 is DFQATT and CDR2 is SNEGSKA (reference sequence). This CDR3 spans 15 amino acids. The CDR3 DNA sequence: TGCAGTGCTAGAGAAGGCACGGGGGAGGGCACTGAAGCTTTCTTT. Its translation is CSAREGTGEGTEAFF.

This chain connects TRBV11-1 to TRBJ1-2; no clear D. The CDR3 extends over 13 amino acids. V was cut by 1 base and J by 8 bases, with 11 bases left in between. Germline-derived CDR1 and CDR2 are SGHAT and FQDESV (reference sequence). Written as DNA, the CDR3 is TGTGCCAGCAGCTTAGACGATGAGTGGGGCTACACCTTC. It is translated as CASSLDDEWGYTF.

The chain couples TRBV19 to TRBJ2-1; the D is unclear. V was shortened by 6 bases and J by 8 bases, with 8 bases between the two germline ends. CDR3 size: 11 residues. Germline-derived CDR1 and CDR2 are LNHDA and SQIVND (reference sequence). CDR3: CASRGIDEQFF. CDR3 nucleotide sequence: TGTGCCAGTAGGGGCATCGATGAGCAGTTCTTC.

About this clonotype itself: This clone may be a read error of a much larger clone one base away. The chain carries TRBV20-1 and TRBJ2-3; TRBD2 aligns across 10 bases. CDR3 size: 14 residues. Germline lookup yields CDR1 DFQATT and CDR2 SNEGSKA (reference sequence). V lost 7 bases to trimming and J lost 4 bases; unmatched junction nucleotides: 8. CDR3 residues: CSVPGTSVSDTQYF. The CDR3 DNA is TGCAGTGTCCCCGGGACTAGCGTTTCAGATACGCAGTATTTT.

This clonotype has a handful of counts. The chain combines TRBV24-1 with TRBJ2-5, with a tentative D call TRBD2 (6 bases). V gave up 3 bases and J gave up 4 bases, with 8 bases separating them. The CDR3 is made up of 13 amino acids. Germline V CDR1 and CDR2: KGHDR, SFDVKD. CDR3 residues: CATSDGGTETQYF. The CDR3, as DNA: TGTGCCACCAGTGATGGGGGGACAGAGACCCAGTACTTC.

This clonotype was seen a few times. The rearrangement links TRBV4-3 to TRBJ1-2; 8 nucleotides align to TRBD1. This CDR3 has 15 amino acids. V shed 3 bases, J shed 9 bases, and the junction held 12 bases outside the gene matches. Germline CDR1 is LGHNA and CDR2 is YSLEER. CDR3 residues: CASSQGTGTGDRYTF. CDR3 DNA: TGCGCCAGCAGCCAGGGGACCGGGACAGGAGATCGCTACACCTTC.

In its sample, this clonotype was seen a few times. The chain links TRBV27 to TRBJ2-1, with a tentative D call TRBD2 (6 bases). CDR3 size: 13 residues. The ends were cut back, 5 bases at V and 15 bases at J, with 20 bases in the middle. Germline CDR1 is MNHEY and CDR2 is SMNVEV (reference sequence). DNA for the CDR3: TGTGCCAGCAGTACCGACCTTTTTGCGGGGTCGTTCTTC. This codes for CASSTDLFAGSFF.

The chain recombines TRBV6-1 with TRBJ1-6; D call uncertain. Looked up from germline, CDR1 is MNHNS and CDR2 is SASEGT. V shed 6 bases and J shed 13 bases, with 22 bases lying between them. This CDR3 comprises 15 residues. Here the CDR3 DNA reads TGTGCCAGCAGCTTAGGCGAGGATCCAGGAACTCCCCTCCACTTT. Translating gives CASSLGEDPGTPLHF.

This chain joins TRBV20-1 and TRBJ2-3, with D perhaps given as TRBD1 or TRBD2 (6 bases each). Between the trimmed V and J ends, which lost 1 base and 2 bases, there was a span of 13 bases. Germline V gene lookup returns CDR1 DFQATT and CDR2 SNEGSKA (reference sequence). The CDR3 is 15 amino acids. This CDR3 is CSARGGGGYTDTQYF. The CDR3 region has the DNA TGCAGTGCTAGAGGAGGAGGGGGGTACACAGATACGCAGTATTTT.

This sequence joins TRBV7-8 and TRBJ2-5; no reliable D call. In germline, CDR1 is SGHVS, CDR2 FQNEAQ. V was shortened by 0 bases and J by 5 bases, with 4 bases between the two germline ends. This CDR3 spans 12 amino acids. CDR3 sequence: CASSLASETQYF. The CDR3 nucleotides read TGTGCCAGCAGCTTAGCCTCGGAGACCCAGTACTTC.

The chain uses TRBV6-2 or TRBV6-3 and TRBJ1-5; D gene ambiguous. Germline CDR1 is MNHEY and CDR2 is SVGEGT. The CDR3 totals 14 residues. V was pared by 6 bases and J by 3 bases, with 12 bases between. This CDR3 reads CASSLSVNNQPQHF. The CDR3 nucleotides read TGTGCCAGCAGCCTCTCAGTGAACAATCAGCCCCAGCATTTT.